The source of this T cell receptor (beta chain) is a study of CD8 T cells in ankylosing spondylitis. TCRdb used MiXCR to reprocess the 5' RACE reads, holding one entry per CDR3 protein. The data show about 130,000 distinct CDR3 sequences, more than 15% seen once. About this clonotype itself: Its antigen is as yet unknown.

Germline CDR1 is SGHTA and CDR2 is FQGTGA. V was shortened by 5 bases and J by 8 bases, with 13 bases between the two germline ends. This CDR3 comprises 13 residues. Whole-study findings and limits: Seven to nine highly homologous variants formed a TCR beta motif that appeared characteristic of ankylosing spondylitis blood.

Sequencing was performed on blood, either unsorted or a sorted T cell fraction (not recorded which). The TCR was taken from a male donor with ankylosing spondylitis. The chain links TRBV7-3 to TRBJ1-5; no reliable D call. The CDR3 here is CASSTPRGEPQHF. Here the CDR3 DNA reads TGTGCCAGCAGCACCCCTCGCGGCGAGCCCCAGCATTTT.